This TCR beta chain was recovered during a study of blood T cell repertoires in COVID-19 (dated by TCRdb to 2019 to 2021). Study-level background: The collaborator samples originated in the United States, Italy and Spain and spanned the acute and convalescent phases of COVID-19. The samples were drawn from two sources: the first 160 participants of the ongoing ImmuneRACE study, and 950 to 1,500 subjects contributed by 6 global collaborators. The dataset comprised deeply sampled blood TCRbeta repertoires from subjects exposed to, actively infected with, or recovered from COVID-19. Where HLA class I and class II types were available, the types were taken from metadata supplied by the sample provider, not from assay-based typing. The material from the prospective study consisted of cDNA or gDNA derived from T cells, B-cell-depleted T cells, or PBMCs. The sample metadata nearly always contained a de-identified subject ID, COVID-19 status, age in years and sex. The repertoires were made available in a free public database intended to serve as a resource for research on the immune response to SARS-CoV-2.

The V end gives up 3 bases and the J end 2 bases, leaving 5 bases in the junction not matched to a gene. The germline V gene sets CDR1 to SGHRS and CDR2 to YFSETQ. Reading from cysteine to phenylalanine, the CDR3 counts 16 amino acids. Only the CDR3 DNA is retained, 48 bases long and in frame from the first base. The collaborating institutions used their own protocols to collect whole blood in K2EDTA tubes. For TCRbeta analysis, collaborators shipped samples in one of three forms: frozen whole blood, isolated PBMCs, or DNA extracted from either of those sample types. TCRbeta CDR3 regions were amplified from genomic DNA using the immunoSEQ Assay, a bias-controlled multiplex PCR. Per the original workflow: The number of nucleated cells in each sample was estimated by amplification of reference gene primers within the assay. Sequence reads were collapsed and filtered to measure the absolute abundance of every unique TCRbeta CDR3 rearrangement. For each sample, productive Simpson clonality was calculated by taking the square root of Simpson's diversity index across productive rearrangements. TCRdb mirrors the immuneACCESS table, restricted to in-frame sequences. Some clones are absent from its copies; in checked studies, under half trace to an unresolved V gene, and the reason for the others is unknown. For V, J and clone size, that table is used; D and trimming come from the DNA. The sample records over 200,000 clones, around four fifths of which are singletons. The ten most abundant clones make up 7% to 10% of the sample.

As regards this clone: There is no known antigen for this receptor. No base qualities exist here, and no much larger clone lies one base off it.

Overall study outcomes, separate from this receptor: The quantity of clinical and demographic metadata differed by source and by participant and was supplied without curation.

Material: peripheral blood. This chain joins TRBV5-1 to TRBJ2-5, with TRBD2 matching 12 junction bases. The origin of this receptor is a woman between 50 and 59 years old with acute or convalescent COVID-19. The base sequence is TGCGCCAGCAGCTCCGGACTAGCGGGATCTCAAGAGACCCAGTACTTC. Its product reads: CASSSGLAGSQETQYF.